The clone carrying this T cell receptor beta chain was counted a few times. Its specificity is not known. The data were taken from a study of T-cell memory formation after mild COVID-19. Study-level background: In these data, TCR clusters were largely donor specific.

TCRdb itself ran the 5' RACE reads through MiXCR, one entry per CDR3 protein. The table lists roughly 280,000 distinct CDR3 sequences, approximately 7.6% of them singletons, with around a fifth in the top ten. Study-level findings and limits: CD4+ clones that contracted lay mainly in CM and EM; CD8+ ones lay in EMRA. For second-wave clones that peaked at day 37, SARS-CoV-2 specificity went unverified.

The CDR3 loop spans 13 amino acids. V was cut by 6 bases and J by 4 bases, with 12 bases left in between. In germline, CDR1 is MNHNS, CDR2 SASEGT. Sequenced sample: PBMCs or a T cell subset sorted from them (not recorded which). The chain couples TRBV6-1 to TRBJ1-2; D uncertain. This sequence originates from a man between 18 and 35 years old who had mild COVID-19 (a few samples of this study predate the infection). Cell type and time point are not known. CDR3 loop: CASSQGGTYGYTF. In nucleotides, the CDR3 is TGTGCCAGCAGCCAAGGAGGTACCTATGGCTACACCTTC.